This TCR beta chain was documented in a study of blood T cell repertoires in COVID-19. This table comes from immunoSEQ multiplex PCR, and its TCRdb copy is limited to in-frame clones, with some not included. Of roughly 160,000 clones listed, 79% are singletons. Germline V gene sequence: CDR1 SGHTA, CDR2 FQGNSA. The junction had 7 bases not matched to a gene; V was cut back by 0 bases and J by 7 bases. This CDR3 has 15 residues. Source material: peripheral blood. The V and J genes are TRBV7-2 and TRBJ2-7, with 9 bases aligning to TRBD1. The receptor comes from an older woman with COVID-19, enrolled during active disease. The CDR3 sequence is CASSLAVQGAGEQYF. The CDR3 DNA sequence: TGTGCCAGCAGCTTAGCGGTACAGGGGGCTGGGGAGCAGTACTTC.